The 11 T cell receptor beta chains below all came from one sample that was sequenced in a study of blood T cell repertoires in COVID-19. The method was immunoSEQ multiplex PCR; TCRdb's version includes in-frame clones alone and lacks a portion of them. The sample contains 43,000 or so clones, roughly 87% of which appear only once. Sequencing was performed on peripheral blood. These receptors came from a man aged 60-69 years with active COVID-19.

A remark on this clone: The DNA is omitted, as the CDR3 cannot be located on it reliably, and the CDR3 follows TCRdb's listing. The chain employs TRBV21-1 and TRBJ1-3; the table gives TRBD1 as D, unverified against the DNA. TRBV21-1 has pseudogene status. The CDR3 sequence runs 20 residues, both termini included. The CDR3: CASSKVGFGSVDREFDTIYF.

The chain has TRBV6-5 and TRBJ2-7; the match to TRBD2 covers 7 bases. J was trimmed by 0 bases and V by 1 base; bases with no gene match: 3. The CDR3 loop spans 15 amino acids. Germline V lookup: CDR1 MNHEY, CDR2 SVGAGI. The CDR3 coding sequence is TGTGCCAGCAGTTACTTGCCTAGCGGCTCCTACGAGCAGTACTTC. Translation gives CASSYLPSGSYEQYF.

The chain has TRBV2 and TRBJ2-3; 9 nucleotides agree with TRBD1. V shed 5 bases and J 0 bases; nucleotides not matched to a gene: 12. This CDR3 is built from 18 residues. The germline CDR1 and CDR2 sequences are SNHLY and FYNNEI. CDR3 loop: CASSTPGQGRASTDTQYF. As DNA, the CDR3 is TGTGCCAGCAGTACCCCGGGACAGGGCCGTGCTAGCACAGATACGCAGTATTTT.

This chain uses TRBV2 with TRBJ2-2, with 9 positions matching TRBD2. The trim removed 8 bases at V and 2 bases at J, leaving 3 bases unmatched. Per the germline V gene, CDR1 is SNHLY and CDR2 is FYNNEI. The CDR3 is 14 residues long. The CDR3 protein is CASGTSPNTGELFF. The CDR3 coding sequence is TGTGCCAGCGGGACTAGCCCCAACACCGGGGAGCTGTTTTTT.

The chain carries TRBV19 and TRBJ2-1; TRBD2 aligns across 8 bases. Trimming cost V 6 bases and J 3 bases; bases outside gene matches: 10. CDR3 size: 16 residues. Germline V gene lookup returns CDR1 LNHDA and CDR2 SQIVND (reference sequence). CDR3 sequence (DNA): TGTGCCAGTAGAGCGGGAGTTGGTTTAGGCTACAATGAGCAGTTCTTC. Protein product: CASRAGVGLGYNEQFF.

This sequence joins TRBV29-1 and TRBJ1-2; D not certain. The V gene's germline CDR1 is SQVTM and CDR2 ANQGSEA. Trimming left V 6 bases short and J 1 base short, with 6 bases between. The CDR3 has 11 amino acids. CDR3: CSVIFNYGYTF. In nucleotides, the CDR3 is TGCAGCGTAATATTTAACTATGGCTACACCTTC.

This clone was counted a few times. V and J are TRBV28 and TRBJ2-7; tentatively, D is TRBD2 (5 bases). With 8 bases removed from V and 5 bases from J, the gap between germline ends came to 10 bases. The CDR3 consists of 11 residues. Germline V gene lookup returns CDR1 MDHEN and CDR2 SYDVKM. The CDR3 is CASSRVHEQYF. CDR3 nucleotides: TGTGCCAGCTCGAGGGTCCACGAGCAGTACTTC.

This clone was seen once. The chain combines TRBV5-1 with TRBJ1-2, with D perhaps TRBD1 (5 bases). Trimming cost V 0 bases and J 3 bases, with 18 bases left between them. In germline, CDR1 is SGHRS, CDR2 YFSETQ. There are 17 residues in the CDR3. The CDR3, as DNA: TGCGCCAGCAGCTTGGGCCGCAGGGTAGGAGGGGACTATGGCTACACCTTC. As protein: CASSLGRRVGGDYGYTF. The whole variable domain, filled in from reference TRBV5-1 and TRBJ1-2, reads KAGVTQTPRYLIKTRGQQVTLSCSPISGHRSVSWYQQTPGQGLQFLFEYFSETQRNKGNFPGRFSGRQFSNSRSEMNVSTLELGDSALYLCASSLGRRVGGDYGYTFGSGTRLTVV.

About this clone: One junction end does not reproduce the germline sequence, and a read error may be involved. Other DNA sequences in this specimen translate into the identical CDR3. This chain joins TRBV5-1 and TRBJ1-4; TRBD1 agrees at 8 bases. This CDR3 spans 17 amino acids. CDR1 SGHRS and CDR2 YFSETQ come from the germline V gene. The DNA of the CDR3 is TGCGCCAGCAGCTTGGTAACAGGGGGGACGTCTAATGAAAAACTATTTTTT. It codes for CASSLVTGGTSNEKLFF.

This rearrangement joins TRBV7-3 to TRBJ2-1; TRBD2 aligns across 9 bases. J was trimmed by 7 bases and V by 2 bases; bases with no gene match: 6. This CDR3 contains 15 residues. Germline CDR1 and CDR2: SGHTA and FQGTGA. The CDR3 sequence: CASSLGASGTNEQFF. The CDR3 region has the DNA TGTGCCAGCAGCTTAGGGGCTAGCGGGACTAATGAGCAGTTCTTC.

The chain uses TRBV2 and TRBJ1-4, with D possibly TRBD1 on 5 matching bases. The CDR3 length is 13 residues. Trimming removed 8 bases from V and 4 bases from J, with 11 bases in between. Germline CDR1 SNHLY, CDR2 FYNNEI. CDR3: CASRGEINEKLFF. CDR3 DNA: TGTGCCAGCCGGGGGGAGATTAATGAAAAACTGTTTTTT.